The rows below give T cell receptor beta chains drawn from one sample of a study of OX40 agonist ivuxolimab in advanced cancers. Clones were sequenced by immunoSEQ multiplex PCR, and TCRdb holds only the in-frame ones, with some missing. The table includes 65,000 to 75,000 clones, around 86% detected once. The sample here was CD4+ or CD8+ T cells sorted from blood, taken in a trial of the OX40 agonist ivuxolimab. These TCRs come from an adult with an advanced solid tumor such as melanoma, head and neck, liver or kidney cancer. The conserved cysteine and the conserved F or W are not part of the CDR3 here.

v_call cdr3_aa
TRBV5-4 ASSLGGGSGTDTQY
TRBV7-2 ASSFSQNTEAF
TRBV18 ASSPGGGTDTQY
TRBV19 ASSIGRAGRFSNQPQH
TRBV6-5 ASGLAGAGLETQY
TRBV9 ASSVAPNTGELF
TRBV6-5 ASKNQYSGNTIY
TRBV6-6 ASSRGELNTEAF
TRBV7-2 ASSPNRGYEQY
TRBV11-2 ASSLGQGSETQY
TRBV19 ASSVEFPRNTEAF
TRBV7-3 ASSPGSGMVGNEQF
TRBV7-9 ASSLISGGTQY
TRBV7-9 ASSPGGLDQF